One sample yielded the 22 T cell receptor beta chains listed below, sequenced in a study of control samples from healthy donors and cancer patients. The data were produced by immunoSEQ multiplex PCR, yet TCRdb's version contains in-frame clones alone and is incomplete. The table lists roughly 70,000 clones, about 94% of them singletons. Sequences were obtained from blood. The origin of the receptors is a woman aged 25 to 39 in good health.

CDR3 loop: CASNPAGGSGNTIYF. As DNA, the CDR3 is TGTGCCAGCAATCCCGCTGGGGGCTCTGGAAACACCATATATTTT. V and J are TRBV2 and TRBJ1-3; TRBD1 might be the D (5 bases). Germline CDR1 and CDR2: SNHLY and FYNNEI. CDR3 size: 15 residues. Trimming removed 7 bases at V and 0 bases at J, with 13 bases between.

The chain recombines TRBV3-1 (or the pseudogene TRBV3-2) with TRBJ1-5, with 8 positions matching TRBD1. With 3 bases clipped from V and 6 bases from J, the junction kept 4 bases outside the gene matches. The V gene's germline CDR1 is LGHDT and CDR2 YNNKEL (reference sequence). This CDR3 has 14 amino acids. CDR3 coding DNA: TGTGCCAGCAGCCAGGACAGGGTACCTCAGCCCCAGCATTTT. Its protein product is CASSQDRVPQPQHF.

The CDR3 sequence: CASSASAGTGDNSPLHF. DNA for the CDR3: TGTGCCAGCAGTGCCTCAGCCGGGACAGGGGATAATTCACCCCTCCACTTT. The V gene is TRBV6-4, the J gene TRBJ1-6; 10 nucleotides match TRBD1. Germline trimming cut 4 bases from V and 5 bases from J; bases unmatched to any gene: 8. In germline, CDR1 is MRHNA, CDR2 SNTAGT. This CDR3 spans 17 amino acids.

This chain links TRBV9 with TRBJ1-6; 8 nucleotides align to TRBD1. Trimming at V came to 4 bases and at J to 1 base, leaving 7 bases not matched to a gene. Germline V gives CDR1 SGDLS, CDR2 YYNGEE. The CDR3 contains 17 residues. Here the CDR3 DNA reads TGTGCCAGCAGCCCAGGGGACAGGTTTTCCTATAATTCACCCCTCCACTTT. Its translation: CASSPGDRFSYNSPLHF.

The V call is TRBV19, the J call TRBJ1-5; 9 bases are a match to TRBD1. Trimming at V came to 4 bases and at J to 7 bases, leaving 8 bases not matched to a gene. In germline, CDR1 is LNHDA, CDR2 SQIVND (reference sequence). The CDR3 is made up of 15 amino acids. The chain's CDR3 is CASSTSGTGWQPQHF. The DNA for the CDR3 is TGTGCCAGTAGTACTAGCGGGACAGGGTGGCAGCCCCAGCATTTT.

J is TRBJ1-3 and V is TRBV5-6; no definite D call. Germline lookup yields CDR1 SGHDT and CDR2 YYEEEE. The CDR3 loop spans 15 amino acids. With 2 bases removed from V and 7 bases from J, the gap between germline ends came to 16 bases. CDR3 amino acids: CASSFFRRQGNTIYF. The CDR3 nucleotides read TGTGCCAGCAGCTTCTTCAGGCGACAAGGTAACACCATATATTTT.

This clone came up once. The genes are TRBV2 and TRBJ1-1, with D tentatively TRBD1 (6 bases). Germline CDR1 reads SNHLY; CDR2 reads FYNNEI. The ends were cut back, 6 bases at V and 4 bases at J, with 15 bases in the middle. CDR3 length equals 14 residues. The chain's CDR3 is CASSEQGFATEAFF. The CDR3 DNA is TGTGCCAGCAGCGAACAGGGTTTTGCCACTGAAGCTTTCTTT.

V usage is TRBV27 and J usage is TRBJ2-1, with a weak D call TRBD2 (6 bases). Germline V gene data show CDR1 as MNHEY and CDR2 as SMNVEV (reference sequence). CDR3 size: 14 residues. Trimming stripped 6 bases from V and 7 bases from J, with 16 bases between. CDR3 DNA sequence: TGTGCCAGCAGCCCCTCGACTAGAGGGAATGAGCAGTTCTTC. The encoded protein is CASSPSTRGNEQFF.

Here the CDR3 DNA reads TGTGCCCACACGAAATTGGGAGGTCAGGCCACTGAAGCTTTCTTT. It yields the protein CAHTKLGGQATEAFF. The chain combines TRBV5-5 with TRBJ1-1; D ambiguous. The V gene lost 10 bases and the J gene lost 4 bases, with 23 bases spanning the gap. Germline V gives CDR1 SGHKS, CDR2 YYEKEE (reference sequence). This CDR3 contains 15 residues.

The rearrangement links TRBV24-1 to TRBJ2-1; D remains unclear. The V gene's germline CDR1 is KGHDR and CDR2 SFDVKD. The CDR3 loop spans 13 amino acids. V shed 3 bases and J shed 8 bases, with 10 bases lying between them. The CDR3 DNA reads as TGTGCCACCAGTGATCTCCACAGCGATGAGCAGTTCTTC. This encodes CATSDLHSDEQFF.

This chain links TRBV28 with TRBJ2-2, with 8 bases matching TRBD1. This CDR3 comprises 15 residues. In germline, CDR1 is MDHEN, CDR2 SYDVKM. The J segment lost 3 bases and the V segment lost 3 bases, leaving 3 bases of the junction unmatched. CDR3 DNA: TGTGCCAGCAGTTTCCCGGACAGGGACACCGGGGAGCTGTTTTTT. As protein: CASSFPDRDTGELFF.

This clone has only one observation. The gene calls are TRBV30 and TRBJ1-2; the match to TRBD1 covers 7 bases. The V segment lost 2 bases and the J segment 3 bases; nucleotides outside the gene matches: 6. Per the germline V gene, CDR1 is GTSNPN and CDR2 is SVGIG (reference sequence). The CDR3 spans 14 residues. The CDR3 sequence: CAWSPKGQYYGYTF. In nucleotides, the CDR3 is TGTGCCTGGAGTCCCAAGGGACAGTACTATGGCTACACCTTC.

The chain couples TRBV7-9 to TRBJ1-5; D not resolved. CDR3 length equals 14 residues. Germline CDR1 SEHNR, CDR2 FQNEAQ (reference sequence). Trimming pared 3 bases from V and 1 base from J, leaving 7 bases between. As DNA, the CDR3 is TGTGCCAGCAGCTTGTACGGGAGCAATCAGCCCCAGCATTTT. It specifies CASSLYGSNQPQHF. Full variable domain (outside the CDR3, taken from reference TRBV7-9 and TRBJ1-5): DTGVSQNPRHKITKRGQNVTFRCDPISEHNRLYWYRQTLGQGPEFLTYFQNEAQLEKSRLLSDRFSAERPKGSFSTLEIQRTEQGDSAMYLCASSLYGSNQPQHFGDGTRLSIL.

The chain uses TRBV27 and TRBJ1-2; a weak D match, TRBD1 (5 bases). CDR1 and CDR2 (germline): MNHEY, SMNVEV (reference sequence). Trimming removed 3 bases at V and 5 bases at J, with 10 bases between. The CDR3 spans 13 residues. Here the CDR3 DNA reads TGTGCCAGCAGTTTGGGGCGGGGGTATGGCTACACCTTC. Its protein is CASSLGRGYGYTF.

This chain's CDR3 is CAWSYGEEKLFF. The DNA of the CDR3 is TGTGCCTGGAGTTACGGGGAGGAAAAACTGTTTTTT. V gene TRBV30 combines with J gene TRBJ1-4; D not resolved. The CDR3 contains 12 residues. Trimming shortened V by 2 bases and J by 8 bases, and 9 bases separated the two germline ends. Germline V gene lookup returns CDR1 GTSNPN and CDR2 SVGIG (reference sequence).

The chain joins TRBV11-3 to TRBJ1-2, with D unclear. Germline V CDR1 and CDR2: SGHNT, YENEEA. The CDR3 covers 13 residues. Between the trimmed V and J ends, which lost 5 bases and 2 bases, there was a span of 9 bases. The CDR3 DNA reads as TGTGCCAGCAGCCCTACATCGAACTATGGCTACACCTTC. Protein sequence: CASSPTSNYGYTF.

This clone was seen a few times. The chain uses TRBV28 and TRBJ2-1; D ambiguous. Trimming removed 6 bases from V and 7 bases from J, with 7 bases in between. Germline-derived CDR1 and CDR2 are MDHEN and SYDVKM. The CDR3 extends over 11 amino acids. The CDR3 reads CASRTVNEQFF. The CDR3 DNA sequence: TGTGCCAGCAGAACAGTTAATGAGCAGTTCTTC.

The V gene is TRBV27, the J gene TRBJ1-6; D not resolved. This CDR3 has 12 residues. Germline-derived CDR1 and CDR2 are MNHEY and SMNVEV (reference sequence). The V and J ends lost 6 bases and 6 bases respectively, with 6 bases between them. The CDR3 loop reads CASSLLNSPLHF. The CDR3 coding sequence is TGTGCCAGCAGCCTCCTTAATTCACCCCTCCACTTT.

The rearrangement joins TRBV5-4 to TRBJ2-1, with 8 bases that match TRBD2. This CDR3 is built from 14 residues. Per germline, CDR1 SGHNT and CDR2 YYREEE (reference sequence). The trim removed 3 bases at V and 4 bases at J, leaving 3 bases unmatched. Here the CDR3 reads CASSWGLGYNEQFF. The CDR3 region has the DNA TGTGCCAGCAGCTGGGGACTAGGGTACAATGAGCAGTTCTTC.

J is TRBJ2-5 and V is TRBV28; TRBD2 might be the D (6 bases). Trimming took off 7 bases at V and 5 bases at J, with 11 bases between the two ends. The CDR3 runs 12 residues. Germline V lookup: CDR1 MDHEN, CDR2 SYDVKM. The DNA for the CDR3 is TGTGCCAGCAACCCCCGGGGGGAGACCCAGTACTTC. It codes for CASNPRGETQYF.

The CDR3 spells CASSPRNSGTTGELFF. CDR3 in DNA: TGTGCCAGCAGCCCCAGAAATAGCGGTACCACCGGGGAGCTGTTTTTT. This sequence joins TRBV11-2 and TRBJ2-2; weak D call: TRBD2 (6 bases). This CDR3 is 16 amino acids long. Trimming removed 5 bases at V and 4 bases at J, with 17 bases between. Germline V lookup: CDR1 SGHAT, CDR2 FQNNGV.

V usage is TRBV5-4 and J usage is TRBJ1-2, with unresolved D. CDR3 length: 15 residues. Germline assignment: CDR1 SGHNT and CDR2 YYREEE (reference sequence). V was pared by 2 bases and J by 2 bases, with 13 bases between. The CDR3 DNA reads as TGTGCCAGCAGCTTAACTGCAAGGTCGAACTATGGCTACACCTTC. Encoded protein: CASSLTARSNYGYTF.